These 3 T cell receptor beta chains share one sample of origin, sequenced in a study of cytomegalovirus exposure and HLA in healthy donors. PCR was performed using 60 Vbeta and 13 Jbeta primers. Sequencing was performed with immunoSEQ multiplex PCR; in TCRdb, only in-frame clones are kept and a portion is missing. The sample contains 55,000 to 80,000 clones, about 65% of which appear only once. The sample comprised PBMCs. All receptors come from a woman aged 30 to 39 in good health and CMV-seronegative.

The rearrangement joins TRBV5-4 to TRBJ2-5; weak D call: TRBD2 (6 bases). The CDR3 spans 14 residues. CDR1 is SGHNT, CDR2 YYREEE, per germline (reference sequence). The ends were cut back, 0 bases at V and 5 bases at J, with 11 bases in the middle. CDR3 nucleotides: TGTGCCAGCAGCTTGGCGGGGGTTGGGGAGACCCAGTACTTC. Its translation is CASSLAGVGETQYF.

The rearrangement links TRBV6-5 to TRBJ2-1; 8 nucleotides align to TRBD2. V shed 6 bases, J shed 2 bases, and the junction held 6 bases outside the gene matches. CDR1 and CDR2 (germline): MNHEY, SVGAGI. The CDR3 runs 15 residues. The CDR3 DNA is TGTGCCAGCAGGTCAACTAGCGGCCCCTACAATGAGCAGTTCTTC. Protein: CASRSTSGPYNEQFF.

This chain links TRBV5-5 with TRBJ1-2; no firm D call. The germline V gene has CDR1 SGHKS and CDR2 YYEKEE (reference sequence). V lost 8 bases and J 0 bases, leaving 17 bases between the germline ends. CDR3 length: 15 residues. The CDR3: CARSHNGGSNYGYTF. CDR3 bases: TGTGCCAGAAGCCATAACGGAGGTTCTAACTATGGCTACACCTTC.